The clone carrying this T cell receptor (beta chain) was recorded many times. V trimming: 4 bases; J trimming: 3 bases; junction bases outside the gene matches: 3. Per germline, CDR1 SNHLY and CDR2 FYNNEI. CDR3 length equals 15 residues. The sample originates from a study of quantifying T cell responses using KT2 cells. Study details: RNA was reverse transcribed with TCR alpha and beta constant-region primers.

The cDNA 3' end received a ligated oligonucleotide with a UMI. The first PCR ran 3 to 5 cycles with an equimolar RC1.1 and RC1.2 beta primer mix. TCRdb ran MiXCR on the UMI-ligation and nested PCR reads and lists one entry per CDR3 protein. The data contain approximately 41,000 distinct CDR3 sequences, approximately 15% of them seen just once; the ten biggest clones take up less than 50%. The chain employs TRBV2 and TRBJ2-1; TRBD1 matches 10 bases. This clonotype was obtained from a human donor. The sequenced material came from PBMCs spiked with cells of the T cell clone KT2. CDR3 region: CASSAGTGVYNEQFF. CDR3 DNA sequence: TGTGCCAGCAGTGCCGGGACAGGGGTCTACAATGAGCAGTTCTTC.